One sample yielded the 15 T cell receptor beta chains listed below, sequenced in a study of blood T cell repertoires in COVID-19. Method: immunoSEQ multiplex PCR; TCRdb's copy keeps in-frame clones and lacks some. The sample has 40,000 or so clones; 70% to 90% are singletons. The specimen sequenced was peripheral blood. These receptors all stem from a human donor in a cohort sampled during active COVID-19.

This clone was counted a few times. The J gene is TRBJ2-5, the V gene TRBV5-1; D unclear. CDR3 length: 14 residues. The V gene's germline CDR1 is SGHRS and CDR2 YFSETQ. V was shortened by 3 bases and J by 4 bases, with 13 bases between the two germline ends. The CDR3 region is CASSWREGGETQYF. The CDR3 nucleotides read TGCGCCAGCAGCTGGAGAGAAGGTGGAGAGACCCAGTACTTC. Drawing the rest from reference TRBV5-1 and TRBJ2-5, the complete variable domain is KAGVTQTPRYLIKTRGQQVTLSCSPISGHRSVSWYQQTPGQGLQFLFEYFSETQRNKGNFPGRFSGRQFSNSRSEMNVSTLELGDSALYLCASSWREGGETQYFGPGTRLLVL.

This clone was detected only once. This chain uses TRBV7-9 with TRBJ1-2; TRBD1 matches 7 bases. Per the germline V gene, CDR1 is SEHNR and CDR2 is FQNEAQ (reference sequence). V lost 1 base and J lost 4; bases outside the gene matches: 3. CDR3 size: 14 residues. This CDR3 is CASSLGGQSYGYTF. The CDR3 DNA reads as TGTGCCAGCAGCTTAGGGGGACAGTCCTATGGCTACACCTTC.

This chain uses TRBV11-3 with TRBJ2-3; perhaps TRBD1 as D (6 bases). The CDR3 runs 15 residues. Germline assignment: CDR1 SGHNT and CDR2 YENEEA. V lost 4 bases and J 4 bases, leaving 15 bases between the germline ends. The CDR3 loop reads CASSSRGSGSDTQYF. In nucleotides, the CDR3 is TGTGCCAGCAGCTCCAGGGGCAGCGGTTCAGATACGCAGTATTTT.

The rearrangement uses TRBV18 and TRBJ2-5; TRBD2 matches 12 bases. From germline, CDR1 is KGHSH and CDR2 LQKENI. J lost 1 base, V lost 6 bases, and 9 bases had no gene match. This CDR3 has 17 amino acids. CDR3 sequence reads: CASSDPLAGGPQETQYF. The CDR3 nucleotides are TGTGCCAGCTCCGACCCTCTAGCGGGGGGGCCCCAAGAGACCCAGTACTTC.

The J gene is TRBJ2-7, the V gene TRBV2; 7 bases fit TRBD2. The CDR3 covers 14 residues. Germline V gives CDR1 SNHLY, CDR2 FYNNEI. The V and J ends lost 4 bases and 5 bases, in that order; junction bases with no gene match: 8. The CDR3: CASSARLAVDEQYF. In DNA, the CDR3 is TGTGCCAGCAGTGCGCGTCTAGCGGTAGACGAGCAGTACTTC.

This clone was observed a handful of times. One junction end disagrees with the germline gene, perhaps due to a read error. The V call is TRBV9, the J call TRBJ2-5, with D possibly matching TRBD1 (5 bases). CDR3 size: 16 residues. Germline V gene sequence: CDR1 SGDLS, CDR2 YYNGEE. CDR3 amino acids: CASSVGLASRGENQYF. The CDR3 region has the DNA TGTGCCAGCAGCGTAGGATTAGCCTCAAGGGGTGAGAACCAGTACTTC.

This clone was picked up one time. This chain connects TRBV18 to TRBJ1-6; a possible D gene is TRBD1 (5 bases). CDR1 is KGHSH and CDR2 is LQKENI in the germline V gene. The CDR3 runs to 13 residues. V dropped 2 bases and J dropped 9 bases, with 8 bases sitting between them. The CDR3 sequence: CASSPGGGSPLHF. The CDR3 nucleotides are TGTGCCAGCTCACCAGGGGGAGGTTCACCCCTCCACTTT.

Here the CDR3 reads CASSLDRVGTGELFF. The CDR3, as DNA: TGTGCCAGCAGCTTAGACAGGGTCGGCACCGGGGAGCTGTTTTTT. This chain links TRBV7-9 with TRBJ2-2; perhaps TRBD1 as D (6 bases). This CDR3 has 15 residues. The V gene's germline CDR1 is SEHNR and CDR2 FQNEAQ (reference sequence). V lost 1 base, J lost 4 bases, and 10 bases lay in between.

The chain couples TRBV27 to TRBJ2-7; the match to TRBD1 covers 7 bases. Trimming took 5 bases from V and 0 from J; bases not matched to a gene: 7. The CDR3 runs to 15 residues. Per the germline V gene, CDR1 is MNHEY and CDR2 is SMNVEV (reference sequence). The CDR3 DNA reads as TGTGCCAGCAGTCCGCGACAGGGAAGCTCCTACGAGCAGTACTTC. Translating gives CASSPRQGSSYEQYF.

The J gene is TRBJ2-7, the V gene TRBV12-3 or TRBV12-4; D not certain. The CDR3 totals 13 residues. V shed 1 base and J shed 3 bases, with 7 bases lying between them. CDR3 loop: CASSLGLHYEQYF. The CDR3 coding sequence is TGTGCCAGCAGTTTAGGGCTGCACTACGAGCAGTACTTC.

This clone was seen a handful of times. The CDR3: CASSGETNEKLFF. CDR3 in DNA: TGTGCCAGCAGTGGGGAGACTAATGAAAAACTGTTTTTT. The V gene is TRBV2, the J gene TRBJ1-4; D not resolved. CDR1 and CDR2 from the germline V gene are SNHLY and FYNNEI. V lost 4 bases and J 2 bases, leaving 5 bases between the germline ends. This CDR3 is 13 amino acids long. The whole variable domain, remainder taken from reference TRBV2 and TRBJ1-4, is EPEVTQTPSHQVTQMGQEVILRCVPISNHLYFYWYRQILGQKVEFLVSFYNNEISEKSEIFDDQFSVERPDGSNFTLKIRSTKLEDSAMYFCASSGETNEKLFFGSGTQLSVL.

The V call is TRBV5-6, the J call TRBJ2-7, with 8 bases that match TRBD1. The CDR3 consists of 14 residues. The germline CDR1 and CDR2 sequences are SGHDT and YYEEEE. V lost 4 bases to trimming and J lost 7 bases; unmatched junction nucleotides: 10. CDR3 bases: TGTGCCAGCAGCGGCGACAGGGGAACGGGGGAGCAGTACTTC. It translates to CASSGDRGTGEQYF.

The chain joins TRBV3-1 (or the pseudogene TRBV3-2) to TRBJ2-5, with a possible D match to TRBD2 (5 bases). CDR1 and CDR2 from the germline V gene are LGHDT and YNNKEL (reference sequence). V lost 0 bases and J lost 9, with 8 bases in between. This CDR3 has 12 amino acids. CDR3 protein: CASSQERRAQYF. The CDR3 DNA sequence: TGTGCCAGCAGCCAAGAGAGGCGGGCCCAGTACTTC.

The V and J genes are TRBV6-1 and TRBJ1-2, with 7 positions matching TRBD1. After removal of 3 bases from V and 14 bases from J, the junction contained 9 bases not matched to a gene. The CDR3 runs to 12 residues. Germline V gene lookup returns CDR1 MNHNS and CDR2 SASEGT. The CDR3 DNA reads TGTGCCAGCAGTGATTGGAAGGGGGCGGTGACCTTC. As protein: CASSDWKGAVTF.

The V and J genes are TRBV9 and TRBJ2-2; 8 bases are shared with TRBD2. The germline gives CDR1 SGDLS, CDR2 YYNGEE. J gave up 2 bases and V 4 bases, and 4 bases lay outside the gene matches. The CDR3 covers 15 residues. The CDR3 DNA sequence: TGTGCCAGCAGCCAGACTAGCGTCAACACCGGGGAGCTGTTTTTT. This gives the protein CASSQTSVNTGELFF.